This T cell receptor (beta chain) stems from a study of blood T cell repertoires in COVID-19. V was pared by 5 bases and J by 7 bases, with 8 bases of the junction left unmatched. The CDR3 length is 15 residues. In germline, CDR1 is MDHEN, CDR2 SYDVKM. This table comes from immunoSEQ multiplex PCR, and its TCRdb copy is limited to in-frame clones, with some not included. Among fewer than 350,000 clones listed, 88% were seen once. This chain connects TRBV28 to TRBJ2-1; 10 positions agree with TRBD1. This clonotype was obtained from a woman between 25 and 40 years old who had recovered from COVID-19. The source material was PBMCs or T cells enriched from blood (not recorded which). DNA of the CDR3: TGTGCCAGCAGTCTCTCGGGACAGGGGTGGAATGAGCAGTTCTTC. Translating it yields CASSLSGQGWNEQFF.